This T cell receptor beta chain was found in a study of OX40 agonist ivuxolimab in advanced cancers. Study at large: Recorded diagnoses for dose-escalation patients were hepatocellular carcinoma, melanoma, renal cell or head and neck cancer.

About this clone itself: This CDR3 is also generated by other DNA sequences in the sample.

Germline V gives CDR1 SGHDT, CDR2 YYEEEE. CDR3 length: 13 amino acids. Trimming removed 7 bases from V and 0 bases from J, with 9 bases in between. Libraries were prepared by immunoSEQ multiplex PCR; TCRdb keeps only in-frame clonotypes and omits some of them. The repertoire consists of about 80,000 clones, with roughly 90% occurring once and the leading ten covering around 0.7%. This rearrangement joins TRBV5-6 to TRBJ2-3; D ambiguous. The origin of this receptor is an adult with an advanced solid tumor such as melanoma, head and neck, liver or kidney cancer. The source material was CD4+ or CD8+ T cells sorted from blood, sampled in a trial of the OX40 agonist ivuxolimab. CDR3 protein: CASFRSSTDTQYF. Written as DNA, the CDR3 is TGTGCCAGCTTTAGGTCTAGCACAGATACGCAGTATTTT.